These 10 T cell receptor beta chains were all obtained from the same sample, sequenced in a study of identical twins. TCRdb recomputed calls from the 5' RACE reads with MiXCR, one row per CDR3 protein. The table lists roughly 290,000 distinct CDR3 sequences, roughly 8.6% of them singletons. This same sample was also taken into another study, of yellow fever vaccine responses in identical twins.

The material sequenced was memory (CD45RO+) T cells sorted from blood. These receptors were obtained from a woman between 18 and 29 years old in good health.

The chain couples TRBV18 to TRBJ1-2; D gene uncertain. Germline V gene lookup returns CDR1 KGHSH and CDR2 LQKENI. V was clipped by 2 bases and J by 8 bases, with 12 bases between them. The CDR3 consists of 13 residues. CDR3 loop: CASSPSAAGGYTF. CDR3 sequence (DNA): TGTGCCAGCTCACCATCTGCTGCGGGGGGCTACACCTTC.

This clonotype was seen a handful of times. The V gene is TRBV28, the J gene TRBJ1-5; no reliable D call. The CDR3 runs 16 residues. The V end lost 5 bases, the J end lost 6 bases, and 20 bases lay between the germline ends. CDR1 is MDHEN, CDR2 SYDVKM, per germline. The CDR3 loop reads CASSPLQGSGGQPQHF. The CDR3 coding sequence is TGTGCCAGCAGTCCACTACAAGGGTCGGGTGGTCAGCCCCAGCATTTT.

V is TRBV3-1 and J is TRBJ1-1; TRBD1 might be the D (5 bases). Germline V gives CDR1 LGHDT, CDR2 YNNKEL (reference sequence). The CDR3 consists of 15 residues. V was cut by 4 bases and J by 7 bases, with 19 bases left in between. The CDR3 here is CASSPTGQDRREAFF. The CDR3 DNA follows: TGTGCCAGCAGCCCGACTGGACAAGACCGCCGTGAAGCTTTCTTT.

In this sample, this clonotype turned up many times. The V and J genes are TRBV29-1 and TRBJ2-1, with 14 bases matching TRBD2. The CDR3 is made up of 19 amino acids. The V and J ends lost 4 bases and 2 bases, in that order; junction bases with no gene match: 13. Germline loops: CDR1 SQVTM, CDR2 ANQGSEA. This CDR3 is CSVVGVLGLAGGTYNEQFF. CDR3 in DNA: TGCAGCGTTGTTGGGGTACTAGGACTAGCGGGAGGCACCTACAATGAGCAGTTCTTC.

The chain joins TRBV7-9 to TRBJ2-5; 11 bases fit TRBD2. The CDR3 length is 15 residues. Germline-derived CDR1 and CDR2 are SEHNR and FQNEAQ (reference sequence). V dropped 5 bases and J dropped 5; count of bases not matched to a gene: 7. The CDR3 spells CASSPRASGGETQYF. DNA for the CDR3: TGTGCCAGCAGCCCGCGGGCTAGCGGGGGGGAGACCCAGTACTTC.

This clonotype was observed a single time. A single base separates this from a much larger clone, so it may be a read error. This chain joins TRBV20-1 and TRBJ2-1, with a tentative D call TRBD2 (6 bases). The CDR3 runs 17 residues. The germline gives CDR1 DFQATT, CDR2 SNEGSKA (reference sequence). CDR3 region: CSVRDVNSGAYYNEQFF. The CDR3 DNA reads TGCAGTGTTAGAGATGTGAATAGCGGTGCCTACTACAATGAGCAGTTCTTC.

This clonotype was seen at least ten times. CDR3 DNA: TGTGCCAGCAGCTCCCGTCTCTCGGCTCTTGGGAATGAGCAGTTCTTC. This translates into CASSSRLSALGNEQFF. The rearrangement uses TRBV11-2 and TRBJ2-1; D remains unclear. The CDR3 length is 16 residues. Trimming removed 4 bases at V and 7 bases at J, with 20 bases between. The germline CDR1 and CDR2 sequences are SGHAT and FQNNGV.

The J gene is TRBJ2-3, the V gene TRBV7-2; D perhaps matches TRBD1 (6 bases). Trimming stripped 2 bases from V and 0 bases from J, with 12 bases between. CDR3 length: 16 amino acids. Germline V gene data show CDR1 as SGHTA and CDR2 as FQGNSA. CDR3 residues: CASSLMTGVSTDTQYF. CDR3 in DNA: TGTGCCAGCAGCTTAATGACAGGAGTGAGCACAGATACGCAGTATTTT.

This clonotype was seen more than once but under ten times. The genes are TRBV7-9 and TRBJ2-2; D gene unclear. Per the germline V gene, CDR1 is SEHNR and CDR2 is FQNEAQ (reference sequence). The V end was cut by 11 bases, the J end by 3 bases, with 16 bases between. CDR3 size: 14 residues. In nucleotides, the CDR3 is TGTGCCGGCAATGCAGTCAGGCACACCGGGGAGCTGTTTTTT. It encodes CAGNAVRHTGELFF.

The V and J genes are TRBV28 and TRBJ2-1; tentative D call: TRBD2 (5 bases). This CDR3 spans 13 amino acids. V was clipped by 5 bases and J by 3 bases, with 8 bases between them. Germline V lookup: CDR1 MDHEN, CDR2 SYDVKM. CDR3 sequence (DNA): TGTGCCAGCAGTCGTCGGGGCTACAATGAGCAGTTCTTC. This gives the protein CASSRRGYNEQFF.